The 20 T cell receptor beta chains in this list originate from one sample, sequenced in a study of CD8+ T cells in alopecia areata. TCR sequencing used cDNA made by reverse transcription of extracted RNA. The protocol was immunoSEQ multiplex PCR, while the TCRdb copy is restricted to in-frame clones and leaves out a portion. Seen here are approximately 58,000 clones, around 44% observed once, and the top ten hold roughly 51%. The sequenced material came from NKG2D-low CD8+ T cells sorted from blood. Receptors were obtained from a human donor with alopecia areata.

This clone turned up a few times. The gene calls are TRBV27 and TRBJ2-7, with a weak D call TRBD1 (5 bases). CDR3 length: 14 amino acids. CDR1 is MNHEY, CDR2 SMNVEV, per germline (reference sequence). V shed 5 bases and J shed 3 bases, with 14 bases lying between them. CDR3 in amino acids: CASSPLIRVYEQYF. CDR3 nucleotide sequence: TGTGCCAGCAGTCCGCTTATCAGGGTCTACGAGCAGTACTTC.

V is TRBV7-3 and J is TRBJ1-1; D ambiguous. V was clipped by 4 bases and J by 4 bases, with 10 bases between them. The V gene's germline CDR1 is SGHTA and CDR2 FQGTGA. CDR3 size: 13 residues. The CDR3: CASSSDLGTEAFF. CDR3 bases: TGTGCCAGCAGCTCCGATTTGGGCACTGAAGCTTTCTTT.

This chain links TRBV19 with TRBJ2-1; D uncertain. The germline V gene has CDR1 LNHDA and CDR2 SQIVND (reference sequence). The germline V and J ends were trimmed by 2 bases and 4 bases, with 6 bases remaining between them. CDR3 size: 13 residues. This CDR3 reads CASSIQLYNEQFF. For the CDR3, the DNA is TGTGCCAGTAGTATACAATTATACAATGAGCAGTTCTTC.

The V call is TRBV15, the J call TRBJ2-1; 9 bases line up with TRBD2. J was trimmed by 6 bases and V by 8 bases; bases with no gene match: 8. Germline CDR1 LNHNV, CDR2 YYDKDF (reference sequence). The CDR3 is 14 amino acids. The CDR3: CATGPGLAPNEQFF. In DNA, the CDR3 is TGTGCCACCGGACCGGGACTAGCCCCCAATGAGCAGTTCTTC. The whole variable domain, filled in from reference TRBV15 and TRBJ2-1, reads DAMVIQNPRYQVTQFGKPVTLSCSQTLNHNVMYWYQQKSSQAPKLLFHYYDKDFNNEADTPDNFQSRRPNTSFCFLDIRSPGLGDTAMYLCATGPGLAPNEQFFGPGTRLTVL.

There are a few counts of this clone. The gene calls are TRBV28 and TRBJ2-7; the D is unclear. Trimming shortened V by 8 bases and J by 1 base, and 6 bases separated the two germline ends. The CDR3 covers 11 residues. Germline CDR1 and CDR2: MDHEN and SYDVKM. CDR3 residues: CASSQSYEQYF. The DNA of the CDR3 is TGTGCCAGCTCACAGTCCTACGAGCAGTACTTC.

This clone occurred a few times. The rearrangement joins TRBV10-3 to TRBJ2-3, with 10 nucleotides matching TRBD1. V shed 8 bases and J 2 bases; nucleotides not matched to a gene: 7. The CDR3 is 15 residues long. The V gene's germline CDR1 is ENHRY and CDR2 SYGVKD. The CDR3 loop reads CAIGLGTGDTDTQYF. In nucleotides, the CDR3 is TGTGCCATCGGTCTTGGGACAGGGGACACAGATACGCAGTATTTT.

The chain joins TRBV7-2 to TRBJ2-7; TRBD2 matches 10 bases. Germline CDR1 reads SGHTA; CDR2 reads FQGNSA. CDR3 size: 15 residues. The J segment lost 4 bases and the V segment lost 1 base, leaving 4 bases of the junction unmatched. CDR3 sequence reads: CASSLGLAGVYEQYF. The CDR3 DNA reads as TGTGCCAGCAGCTTAGGGCTAGCGGGGGTGTACGAGCAGTACTTC.

This clone was observed a handful of times. The gene calls are TRBV7-9 and TRBJ2-5, with 8 bases aligning to TRBD2. V shed 5 bases, J shed 5 bases, and the junction held 4 bases outside the gene matches. The germline gives CDR1 SEHNR, CDR2 FQNEAQ (reference sequence). There are 13 residues in the CDR3. CDR3 nucleotides: TGTGCCAGCAGCGAGAGACTAGCGGAGACCCAGTACTTC. Translating gives CASSERLAETQYF.

This chain joins TRBV29-1 and TRBJ2-7; D is perhaps TRBD2 (6 bases). This CDR3 contains 13 residues. Trimming removed 4 bases from V and 0 bases from J, with 10 bases in between. CDR1 SQVTM and CDR2 ANQGSEA come from the germline V gene. This CDR3 reads CSVGGTDSYEQYF. As DNA, the CDR3 is TGCAGCGTTGGCGGGACCGACTCCTACGAGCAGTACTTC.

The rearrangement joins TRBV5-1 to TRBJ2-1; 10 bases are a match to TRBD2. The V gene end was trimmed by 3 bases and the J gene end by 7 bases; junction bases not matched to a gene: 10. Germline loops: CDR1 SGHRS, CDR2 YFSETQ. The CDR3 is made up of 16 amino acids. The CDR3 DNA sequence: TGCGCCAGCAGCTCCTCGGTTAGCGGGAGGTCGAATGAGCAGTTCTTC. Its protein is CASSSSVSGRSNEQFF.

V is TRBV6-5 and J is TRBJ1-5; the D is unclear. With 6 bases removed from V and 6 bases from J, the gap between germline ends came to 12 bases. Per the germline V gene, CDR1 is MNHEY and CDR2 is SVGAGI. This CDR3 region has 13 residues. CDR3 sequence: CASSWAGGQPQHF. The CDR3, as DNA: TGTGCCAGCAGCTGGGCGGGAGGTCAGCCCCAGCATTTT.

This clone was picked up a small number of times. V and J are TRBV29-1 and TRBJ2-3; 10 positions agree with TRBD2. The CDR3 runs 14 residues. V shed 2 bases and J 4 bases; nucleotides not matched to a gene: 3. Germline-derived CDR1 and CDR2 are SQVTM and ANQGSEA. The CDR3 is CSVEKAGGPDTQYF. The CDR3 DNA follows: TGCAGCGTTGAAAAAGCGGGGGGGCCAGATACGCAGTATTTT.

In this sample, this clone turned up a few times. The rearrangement joins TRBV29-1 to TRBJ2-7; D is possibly TRBD2 (6 bases). The CDR3 sequence is 15 residues long. In germline, CDR1 is SQVTM, CDR2 ANQGSEA. The V end was cut by 4 bases, the J end by 4 bases, with 20 bases between. CDR3 protein: CSVAGGANWAYEQYF. The CDR3 region has the DNA TGCAGCGTTGCCGGAGGGGCCAATTGGGCTTACGAGCAGTACTTC.

The sample holds one count of this clone. V gene TRBV7-2 combines with J gene TRBJ2-3, with 10 bases that match TRBD2. Germline assignment: CDR1 SGHTA and CDR2 FQGNSA. The CDR3 contains 16 residues. Trimming removed 1 base from V and 2 bases from J; junction bases left unmatched: 3. CDR3 coding DNA: TGTGCCAGCAGCTTAGTCCTAGCGGGAGCCACAGATACGCAGTATTTT. The encoded protein is CASSLVLAGATDTQYF.

This clone occurred a few times. An end of the junction does not agree with germline; a read error may underlie this. This chain uses TRBV29-1 with TRBJ2-3, with D perhaps given as TRBD1 or TRBD2 (5 bases each). The CDR3 runs 12 residues. Germline CDR1 and CDR2: SQVTM and ANQGSEA. The CDR3 bases are TGCAGCGTTGAGGCCGGGGCCGCGGTCGAAGTTTTT. Translation gives CSVEAGAAVEVF.

This clone was counted only a few times. The chain has TRBV10-3 and TRBJ1-1; D is uncertain. The germline gives CDR1 ENHRY, CDR2 SYGVKD. V dropped 7 bases and J dropped 5 bases, with 8 bases sitting between them. The CDR3 runs 11 residues. CDR3 nucleotides: TGTGCCATCATGGAGGGAACTGAAGCTTTCTTT. This translates into CAIMEGTEAFF.

The rearrangement links TRBV29-1 to TRBJ2-1, with D possibly being TRBD1 (5 bases). The V end lost 2 bases, the J end lost 9 bases, and 8 bases lay between the germline ends. Germline-derived CDR1 and CDR2 are SQVTM and ANQGSEA. The CDR3 contains 11 residues. CDR3 nucleotides: TGCAGCGTTGAAAAGGGGATTGAGCAGTTCTTC. The encoded protein is CSVEKGIEQFF.

The CDR3 here is CSASREQYF. Written as DNA, the CDR3 is TGCAGTGCTAGCCGCGAGCAGTACTTC. The chain links TRBV20-1 to TRBJ2-7; D gene unclear. Germline V gene lookup returns CDR1 DFQATT and CDR2 SNEGSKA (reference sequence). The CDR3 length is 9 residues. The V end was cut by 3 bases, the J end by 6 bases, with 3 bases between.

This clone has just a few counts. The chain joins TRBV7-3 to TRBJ2-5; the D is unclear. Germline loops: CDR1 SGHTA, CDR2 FQGTGA. CDR3 length equals 14 residues. Trimming took 5 bases from V and 7 from J, leaving 17 bases between them. The CDR3 DNA follows: TGTGCCAGCAGCCCAGGCCTCGGCCCGGGGACCCAGTACTTC. Translated, it gives CASSPGLGPGTQYF.

The rearrangement links TRBV27 to TRBJ2-7; D is unclear. The CDR3 extends over 13 amino acids. Looked up from germline, CDR1 is MNHEY and CDR2 is SMNVEV (reference sequence). Trimming cost V 4 bases and J 0 bases, with 7 bases left between them. This chain's CDR3 is CASSYDSSYEQYF. CDR3 nucleotide sequence: TGTGCCAGCAGTTACGATAGCTCCTACGAGCAGTACTTC.